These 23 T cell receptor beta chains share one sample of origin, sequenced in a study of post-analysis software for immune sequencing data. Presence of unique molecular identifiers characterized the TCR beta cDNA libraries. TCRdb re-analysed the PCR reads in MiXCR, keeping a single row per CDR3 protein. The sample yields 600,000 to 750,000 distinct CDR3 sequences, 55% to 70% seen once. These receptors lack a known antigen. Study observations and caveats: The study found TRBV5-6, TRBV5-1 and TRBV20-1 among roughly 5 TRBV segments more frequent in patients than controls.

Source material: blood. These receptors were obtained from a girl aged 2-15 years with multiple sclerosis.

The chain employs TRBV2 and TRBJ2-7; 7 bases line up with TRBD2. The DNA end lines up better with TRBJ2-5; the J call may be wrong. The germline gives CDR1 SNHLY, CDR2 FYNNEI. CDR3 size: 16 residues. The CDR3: CASSAGREIGGETQYF. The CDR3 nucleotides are TGTGCCAGCAGTGCGGGGCGGGAGATCGGAGGGGAGACCCAGTACTTC.

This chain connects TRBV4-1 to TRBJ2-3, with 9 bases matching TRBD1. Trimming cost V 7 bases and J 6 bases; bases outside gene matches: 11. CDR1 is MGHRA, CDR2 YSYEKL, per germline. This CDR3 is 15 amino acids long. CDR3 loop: CASNGGTGILDTQYF. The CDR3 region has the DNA TGCGCCAGCAACGGAGGGACAGGGATTTTGGATACGCAGTATTTT.

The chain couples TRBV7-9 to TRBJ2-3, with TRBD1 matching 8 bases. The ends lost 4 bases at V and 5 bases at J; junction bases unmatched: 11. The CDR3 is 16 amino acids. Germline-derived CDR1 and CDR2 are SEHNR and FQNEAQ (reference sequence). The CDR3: CASSYRTGLGKDTQYF. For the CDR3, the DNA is TGTGCCAGCAGCTACCGGACAGGGTTAGGTAAAGATACGCAGTATTTT.

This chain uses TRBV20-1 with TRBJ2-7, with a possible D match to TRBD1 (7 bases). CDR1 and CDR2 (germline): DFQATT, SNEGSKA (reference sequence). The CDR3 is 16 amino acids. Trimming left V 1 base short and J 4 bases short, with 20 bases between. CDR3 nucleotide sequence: TGCAGTGCTAGAGCAGGAGGGGGCGGCCTTGGATACGAGCAGTACTTC. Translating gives CSARAGGGGLGYEQYF.

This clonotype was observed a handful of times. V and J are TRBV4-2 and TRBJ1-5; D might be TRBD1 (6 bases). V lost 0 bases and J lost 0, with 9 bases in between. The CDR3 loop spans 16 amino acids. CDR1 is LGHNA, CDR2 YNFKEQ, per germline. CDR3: CASSQEATGSNQPQHF. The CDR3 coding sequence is TGTGCCAGCAGCCAAGAGGCGACAGGTAGCAATCAGCCCCAGCATTTT.

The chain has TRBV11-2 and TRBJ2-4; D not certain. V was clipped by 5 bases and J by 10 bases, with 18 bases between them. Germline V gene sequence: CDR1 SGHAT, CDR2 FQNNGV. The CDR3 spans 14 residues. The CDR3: CASSTSLEWDIQYF. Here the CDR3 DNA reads TGTGCCAGCAGCACATCCCTGGAGTGGGATATTCAGTACTTC.

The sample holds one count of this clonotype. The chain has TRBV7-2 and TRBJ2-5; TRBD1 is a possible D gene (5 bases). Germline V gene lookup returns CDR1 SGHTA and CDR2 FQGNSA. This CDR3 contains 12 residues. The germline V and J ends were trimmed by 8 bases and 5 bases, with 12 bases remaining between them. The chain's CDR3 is CASEGAEETQYF. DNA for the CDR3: TGTGCCAGCGAAGGGGCGGAGGAGACCCAGTACTTC.

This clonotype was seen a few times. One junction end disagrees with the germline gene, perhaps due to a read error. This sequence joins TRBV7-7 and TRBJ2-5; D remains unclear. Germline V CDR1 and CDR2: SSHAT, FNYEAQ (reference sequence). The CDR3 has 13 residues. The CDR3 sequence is CASSLLSEETQYF. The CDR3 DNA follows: TGTGCTAGCAGCTTACTGTCCGAAGAGACCCAGTACTTC.

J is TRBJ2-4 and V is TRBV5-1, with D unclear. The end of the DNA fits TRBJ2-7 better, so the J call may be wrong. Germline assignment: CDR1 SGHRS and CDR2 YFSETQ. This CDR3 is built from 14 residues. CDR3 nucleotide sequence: TGCGCCAGCAGGGAAGGCGGTGGGACCTACGAGCAGTACTTC. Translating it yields CASREGGGTYEQYF.

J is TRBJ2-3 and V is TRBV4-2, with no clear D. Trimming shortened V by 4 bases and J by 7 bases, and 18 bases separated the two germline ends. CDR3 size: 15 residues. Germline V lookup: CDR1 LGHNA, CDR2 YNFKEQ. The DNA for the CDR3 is TGTGCCAGCAGCCTAGATTTCGGTGGTGGGAATACGCAGTATTTT. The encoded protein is CASSLDFGGGNTQYF.

CDR3 DNA sequence: TGTGCCAGCAGTTACTCGGACAGGGCGTACAATGAGCAGTTCTTC. It encodes CASSYSDRAYNEQFF. The V and J genes are TRBV6-6 and TRBJ2-1, with 8 bases lining up with TRBD1. CDR1 MNHNY and CDR2 SVGAGI come from the germline V gene (reference sequence). The V segment lost 0 bases and the J segment 4 bases; nucleotides outside the gene matches: 2. This CDR3 has 15 residues.

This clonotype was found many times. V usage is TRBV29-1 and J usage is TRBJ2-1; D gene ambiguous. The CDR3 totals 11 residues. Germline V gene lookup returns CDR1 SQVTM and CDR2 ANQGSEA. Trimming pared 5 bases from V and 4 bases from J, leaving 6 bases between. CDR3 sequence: CSVRAYNEQFF. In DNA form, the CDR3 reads TGCAGCGTTCGAGCTTACAATGAGCAGTTCTTC.

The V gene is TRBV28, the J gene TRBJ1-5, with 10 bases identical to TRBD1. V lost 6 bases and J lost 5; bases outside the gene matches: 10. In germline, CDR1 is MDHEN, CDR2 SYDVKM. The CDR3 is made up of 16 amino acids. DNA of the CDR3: TGTGCCAGCAGCCTAACGACGGGACAGGGGTATCAGCCCCAGCATTTT. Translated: CASSLTTGQGYQPQHF. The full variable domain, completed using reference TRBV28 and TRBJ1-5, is DVKVTQSSRYLVKRTGEKVFLECVQDMDHENMFWYRQDPGLGLRLIYFSYDVKMKEKGDIPEGYSVSREKKERFSLILESASTNQTSMYLCASSLTTGQGYQPQHFGDGTRLSIL.

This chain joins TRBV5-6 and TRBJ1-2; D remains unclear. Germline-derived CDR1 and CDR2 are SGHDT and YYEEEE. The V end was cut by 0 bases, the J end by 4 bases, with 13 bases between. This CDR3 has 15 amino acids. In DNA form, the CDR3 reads TGTGCCAGCAGCTTGGCCGTCGGTGCAGGCTATGGCTACACCTTC. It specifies CASSLAVGAGYGYTF. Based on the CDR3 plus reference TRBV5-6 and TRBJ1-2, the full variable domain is DAGVTQSPTHLIKTRGQQVTLRCSPKSGHDTVSWYQQALGQGPQFIFQYYEEEERQRGNFPDRFSGHQFPNYSSELNVNALLLGDSALYLCASSLAVGAGYGYTFGSGTRLTVV.

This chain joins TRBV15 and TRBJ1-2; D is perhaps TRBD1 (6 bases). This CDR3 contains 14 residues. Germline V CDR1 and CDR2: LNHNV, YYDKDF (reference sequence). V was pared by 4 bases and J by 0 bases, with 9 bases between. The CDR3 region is CATSKGTPNYGYTF. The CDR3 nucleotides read TGTGCCACCAGCAAAGGGACACCTAACTATGGCTACACCTTC.

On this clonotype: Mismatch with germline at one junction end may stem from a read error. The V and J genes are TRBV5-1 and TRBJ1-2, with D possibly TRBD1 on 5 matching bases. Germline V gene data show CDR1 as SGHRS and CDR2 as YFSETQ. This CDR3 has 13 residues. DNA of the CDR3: TGTGCCAGCAGTTTGACAGAAAACTATGGCTACACCTTC. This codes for CASSLTENYGYTF.

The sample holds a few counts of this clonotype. The CDR3 here is CASSLDGGGYNEQFF. The CDR3 bases are TGCGCCAGCAGCTTGGATGGGGGAGGCTACAATGAGCAGTTCTTC. The chain combines TRBV5-1 with TRBJ2-1; possible D gene TRBD2, 6 bases. Trimming cost V 0 bases and J 3 bases, with 10 bases left between them. The CDR3 length is 15 residues. CDR1 is SGHRS, CDR2 YFSETQ, per germline. The whole variable domain, remainder taken from reference TRBV5-1 and TRBJ2-1, is KAGVTQTPRYLIKTRGQQVTLSCSPISGHRSVSWYQQTPGQGLQFLFEYFSETQRNKGNFPGRFSGRQFSNSRSEMNVSTLELGDSALYLCASSLDGGGYNEQFFGPGTRLTVL.

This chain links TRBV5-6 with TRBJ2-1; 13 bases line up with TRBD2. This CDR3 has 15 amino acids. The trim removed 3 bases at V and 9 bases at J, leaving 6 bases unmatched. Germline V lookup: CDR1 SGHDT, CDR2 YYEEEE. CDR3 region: CASSSTSGRAGEQFF. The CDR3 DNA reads TGTGCCAGCAGCTCCACTAGCGGGAGGGCCGGTGAGCAGTTCTTC. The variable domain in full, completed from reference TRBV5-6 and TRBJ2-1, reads DAGVTQSPTHLIKTRGQQVTLRCSPKSGHDTVSWYQQALGQGPQFIFQYYEEEERQRGNFPDRFSGHQFPNYSSELNVNALLLGDSALYLCASSSTSGRAGEQFFGPGTRLTVL.

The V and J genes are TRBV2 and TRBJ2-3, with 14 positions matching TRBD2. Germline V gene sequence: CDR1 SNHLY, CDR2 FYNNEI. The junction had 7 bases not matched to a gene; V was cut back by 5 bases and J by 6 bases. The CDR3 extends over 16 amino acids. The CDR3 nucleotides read TGTGCCAGCAGTTCCAGACTAGCGGGGGGGGTCGATACGCAGTATTTT. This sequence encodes CASSSRLAGGVDTQYF.

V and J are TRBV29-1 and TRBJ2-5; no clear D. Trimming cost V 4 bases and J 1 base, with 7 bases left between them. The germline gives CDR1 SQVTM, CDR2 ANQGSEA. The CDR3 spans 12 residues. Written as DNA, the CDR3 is TGCAGCGTTGCAGCCGGCCAAGAGACCCAGTACTTC. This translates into CSVAAGQETQYF. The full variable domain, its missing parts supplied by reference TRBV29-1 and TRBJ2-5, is SAVISQKPSRDICQRGTSLTIQCQVDSQVTMMFWYRQQPGQSLTLIATANQGSEATYESGFVIDKFPISRPNLTFSTLTVSNMSPEDSSIYLCSVAAGQETQYFGPGTRLLVL.

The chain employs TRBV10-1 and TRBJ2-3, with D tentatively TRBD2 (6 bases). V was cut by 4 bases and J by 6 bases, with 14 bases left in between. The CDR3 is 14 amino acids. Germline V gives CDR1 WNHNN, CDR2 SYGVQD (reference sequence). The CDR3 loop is CASSGEAGADTQYF. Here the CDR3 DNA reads TGCGCCAGCAGTGGGGAGGCTGGGGCCGATACGCAGTATTTT.

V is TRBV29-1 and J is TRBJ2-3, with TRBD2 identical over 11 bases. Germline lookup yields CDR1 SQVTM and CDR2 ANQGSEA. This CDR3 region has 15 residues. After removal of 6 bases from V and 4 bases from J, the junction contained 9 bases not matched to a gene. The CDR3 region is CSVSILAGASDTQYF. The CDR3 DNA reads TGCAGCGTGTCCATACTAGCGGGAGCGTCAGATACGCAGTATTTT.

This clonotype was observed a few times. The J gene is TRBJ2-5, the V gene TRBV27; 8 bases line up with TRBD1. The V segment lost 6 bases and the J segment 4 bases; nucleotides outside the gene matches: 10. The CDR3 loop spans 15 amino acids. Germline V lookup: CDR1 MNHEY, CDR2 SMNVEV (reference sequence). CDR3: CASRSLGQGGETQYF. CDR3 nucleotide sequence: TGTGCCAGCAGATCCCTTGGACAGGGAGGAGAGACCCAGTACTTC.